Listed below are T cell receptor beta chains from one sample, sequenced in a study of human T cells and chemical hapten exposure. MiXCR, run by TCRdb on the RACE reads, gives a single entry per CDR3 protein. This sample has 150,000 or so distinct CDR3 sequences, with 14% found just once. The specimen was whole blood, collected in connection with sensitization to the hapten diphenylcyclopropenone (DPC). These receptors were obtained from a woman aged 25 to 39 with alopecia areata. Some clones in this sample may be carry-over from other donors' samples. CDR3s include the opening cysteine and the closing phenylalanine or tryptophan. The D gene is left open where the match is weak. Clone size is given for some rows only: seen once, a few or many times, or a class if the clone is expanded.

d_gene,abundance,v_gene,j_gene,len,CDR3nt,CDR3aa
-,-,TRBV7-2,TRBJ1-6,12,TGTGCCAGCAGCTTAACCCCTTCGGCCCTCCACTTT,CASSLTPSALHF
-,few,TRBV5-4,TRBJ2-7,15,TGTGCCAGCAGCTTCCGGGACCCCGGATTAGGCGAGCAGTACTTC,CASSFRDPGLGEQYF
-,-,TRBV28,TRBJ1-1,14,TGTGCCAGCAGCAACACTCCAGTCGGGACTGAAGCTTTCTTT,CASSNTPVGTEAFF
TRBD2,few,TRBV28,TRBJ2-7,15,TGTGCCAGCAGTTTAGTGGGAGGGCCAGACTACGAGCAGTACTTC,CASSLVGGPDYEQYF
-,few,TRBV27,TRBJ1-6,16,TGTGCCAGCACCCTTTATTCGGGAAACTATAATTCACCCCTCCACTTT,CASTLYSGNYNSPLHF
-,few,TRBV18,TRBJ1-1,13,TGTGCCAGCTCACCGACAGAGAACACTGAAGCTTTCTTT,CASSPTENTEAFF
-,-,TRBV5-4,TRBJ2-5,15,TGTGCCAGCAGTCCCGGTGTTGGCTCCCAAGAGACCCAGTACTTC,CASSPGVGSQETQYF
TRBD1,-,TRBV12-3/TRBV12-4,TRBJ1-4,15,TGTGCCAGCAGTGAACAGGGGGCAACTAATGAAAAACTGTTTTTT,CASSEQGATNEKLFF
TRBD1,few,TRBV6-6,TRBJ2-7,15,TGTGCCAGCAGTCAGGCCGGGACAGCATACTACGAGCAGTACTTC,CASSQAGTAYYEQYF
TRBD2,-,TRBV20-1,TRBJ2-1,14,TGCAGTGCTAGAGTATGGACGGGAGGGCCAGAGCAGTTCTTC,CSARVWTGGPEQFF
TRBD1,many,TRBV29-1,TRBJ1-1,14,TGCAGCGTCCGGACAGGGGGCCAGAACACTGAAGCTTTCTTT,CSVRTGGQNTEAFF
-,many,TRBV7-6,TRBJ1-5,13,TGTGCCAGCAGTTGGACAGTGAATCAGCCCCAGCATTTT,CASSWTVNQPQHF
TRBD1,-,TRBV28,TRBJ2-7,16,TGTGCCAGCAGTTTAGCTACTTACGACAGGGGATACGAGCAGTACTTC,CASSLATYDRGYEQYF
-,-,TRBV29-1,TRBJ2-3,12,TGCAGCGTTGAAGGGCCTCCCGATACGCAGTATTTT,CSVEGPPDTQYF
TRBD2,-,TRBV7-8,TRBJ2-3,16,TGTGCCAGCAGCTTAGGGGCTAGCGGGAGGGCGTCAACGCAGTATTTT,CASSLGASGRASTQYF
-,many,TRBV3-1,TRBJ2-7,12,TGTGCCAGCAGCTCCCAACTATACGAGCAGTACTTC,CASSSQLYEQYF
-,few,TRBV20-1,TRBJ2-1,13,TGCAGTGCCCCGGACCCGCCTTACAATGAGCAGTTCTTC,CSAPDPPYNEQFF
-,few,TRBV7-2,TRBJ2-1,13,TGTGCCAGCAGCTTAGTCACAATCAATGAGCAGTTCTTC,CASSLVTINEQFF
-,many,TRBV28,TRBJ2-7,15,TGTGCCAGCAGTTTATCCGGGGGCCCGTCTGGAGAGCAGTACTTC,CASSLSGGPSGEQYF
-,-,TRBV20-1,TRBJ1-4,11,TGCAGTGCTAGAGGGGGTGAAAAACTGTTTTTT,CSARGGEKLFF
-,-,TRBV12-3/TRBV12-4,TRBJ2-5,11,TGTGCCAGCAGTTTAGGGGTGACCCAGTACTTC,CASSLGVTQYF
-,-,TRBV5-1,TRBJ2-3,15,TGCGCCAGCAGCTTGTTCGGCGCACTCACAGATACGCAGTATTTT,CASSLFGALTDTQYF
-,-,TRBV12-3/TRBV12-4,TRBJ1-2,15,TGTGCCAGCAGTTTTACGAGGGGCGCGAACTATGGCTACACCTTC,CASSFTRGANYGYTF
-,few,TRBV12-3/TRBV12-4,TRBJ2-1,15,TGTGCCAGCAGTCCCACAGGGGGGGGCTACAATGAGCAGTTCTTC,CASSPTGGGYNEQFF
-,-,TRBV20-1,TRBJ1-1,13,TGCAGTGCCGAGACCGGTCGAGGGACTGAAGCTTTCTTT,CSAETGRGTEAFF
TRBD1,-,TRBV12-3/TRBV12-4,TRBJ2-4,16,TGTGCCAGCAGTCCTGGGACAGGGTTAGCCAAAAACATTCAGTACTTC,CASSPGTGLAKNIQYF
-,-,TRBV9,TRBJ2-3,16,TGTGCCAGCAGCGTAGGTGGAGTCGGTGTTTCAGATACGCAGTATTTT,CASSVGGVGVSDTQYF
TRBD2,-,TRBV11-2,TRBJ2-1,17,TGTGCCAGCAGCACTAAAGGCGGGAGGGCCTCCTACAATGAGCGGTTCTTC,CASSTKGGRASYNERFF
TRBD1,-,TRBV20-1,TRBJ2-1,17,TGCAGTGCTACTGGCTCGAGACAGGGAATCTCCTACAATGAGCAGTTCTTC,CSATGSRQGISYNEQFF
-,few,TRBV28,TRBJ2-7,13,TGTGCCAGCAGTCCCCCCCCCATGCACGAGCAGTACTTC,CASSPPPMHEQYF
-,-,TRBV12-5,TRBJ1-5,12,TGTGCTAGTGGTTTGGGACATTTGCCCCAGCATTTT,CASGLGHLPQHF
TRBD2,many,TRBV7-2,TRBJ2-5,14,TGTGCCAGCAGCTTCACTAGCGGGGTGAAGACCCAGTACTTC,CASSFTSGVKTQYF
-,few,TRBV11-2,TRBJ1-1,15,TGTGCCAGCAGCTTAGGTGCAGTCATGAACACTGAAGCTTTCTTT,CASSLGAVMNTEAFF
TRBD1,-,TRBV30,TRBJ1-1,13,TGTGCCTGGATGGGACAGGGGAACACTGAAGCTTTCTTT,CAWMGQGNTEAFF
-,-,TRBV14,TRBJ2-2,14,TGTGCCAGCACGGCGGGGTTGTACACCGGGGAGCTGTTTTTT,CASTAGLYTGELFF
-,-,TRBV10-3,TRBJ2-2,12,TGTGCCATCGGTGAGAACACCGGGGAGCTGTTTTTT,CAIGENTGELFF
-,few,TRBV20-1,TRBJ2-7,14,TGCAGTGCTAGAGGGCCACAGTACCCCTACGAGCAGTACTTC,CSARGPQYPYEQYF
-,-,TRBV5-1,TRBJ2-7,14,TGCGCCAGCAGCTTGGGGACATTTACCTACGAGCAGTACTTC,CASSLGTFTYEQYF
-,few,TRBV10-3,TRBJ2-3,12,TGTGCCAGCCAGGGGTTAGACGATACGCAGTATTTT,CASQGLDDTQYF
-,many,TRBV10-3,TRBJ1-4,14,TGTGCCATCAGTGAGGGACAGCTAAATGAAAAACTGTTTTTT,CAISEGQLNEKLFF
TRBD1,few,TRBV12-3/TRBV12-4,TRBJ1-2,15,TGTGCCAGCAGCACCTTGGGCAGGGGGCTTTATGGCTACACCTTC,CASSTLGRGLYGYTF
TRBD2,-,TRBV6-2/TRBV6-3,TRBJ2-1,14,TGTGCCAGCAGTTACGAGCGGGAGAGGCATGAGCAGTTCTTC,CASSYERERHEQFF
-,-,TRBV10-3,TRBJ2-3,13,TGTGCCATCAAGATGGGGGGCACAGATACGCAGTATTTT,CAIKMGGTDTQYF